These 3 T cell receptor beta chains were sequenced from one sample in a study of blood T cells in healthy people across ages. A second roughly 6 to 12 cycle PCR used barcoded and J-beta primers. One entry per CDR3 protein results from TCRdb running MiXCR on the 5' RACE reads. The sample has 1.2 million to 1.5 million distinct CDR3 sequences; 42% are singletons. Sequencing was performed on blood. The origin of the receptors is a woman under 30 in good health.

The J gene is TRBJ2-1, the V gene TRBV5-1, with a weak D call TRBD1 (7 bases). V lost 3 bases, J lost 10 bases, and 17 bases lay in between. This CDR3 spans 14 amino acids. Germline-derived CDR1 and CDR2 are SGHRS and YFSETQ. For the CDR3, the DNA is TGCGCCAGCAGCTCGACAGGGACTCAAAGCGAGCAGTTCTTC. Translation gives CASSSTGTQSEQFF. The full variable domain, in which reference TRBV5-1 and TRBJ2-1 provide the parts outside the CDR3, is KAGVTQTPRYLIKTRGQQVTLSCSPISGHRSVSWYQQTPGQGLQFLFEYFSETQRNKGNFPGRFSGRQFSNSRSEMNVSTLELGDSALYLCASSSTGTQSEQFFGPGTRLTVL.

The table lists this clonotype with a few counts. The CDR3 protein is CASRSQGVQYF. The CDR3 coding sequence is TGTGCCAGCAGGTCACAGGGGGTGCAGTACTTC. The chain employs TRBV12-3 or TRBV12-4 and TRBJ2-7; the match to TRBD1 covers 8 bases. With 6 bases clipped from V and 9 bases from J, the junction kept 4 bases outside the gene matches. CDR3 length equals 11 residues.

The CDR3 DNA reads as TGCAGTGTAGGTCTAGACACAGATACGCAGTATTTT. Its protein product is CSVGLDTDTQYF. The J gene is TRBJ2-3, the V gene TRBV20-1; D remains unclear. Germline loops: CDR1 DFQATT, CDR2 SNEGSKA (reference sequence). V was cut by 7 bases and J by 2 bases, with 10 bases left in between. The CDR3 has 12 amino acids.